This TCR beta chain stems from a study of OX40 agonist ivuxolimab in advanced cancers. The overall study: Prior anti-PD-1, anti-PD-L1 or anti-CTLA-4 therapy did not bar entry, and about 38% had some.

Study conclusions and caveats: Mean expanded clone counts were higher in CD8+ than CD4+ T cells. CD4+ and CD8+ T cells in blood underwent clonal expansion by week 6 at 0.1 to 3.0 mg/kg.

The cohort excluded patients with autoimmune disease history or systemic immunosuppression. In this sample, this clone turned up once. What it binds is not known. The CDR3 length is 15 residues. CDR1 and CDR2 from the germline V gene are MGHRA and YSYEKL. Trimming cost V 6 bases and J 0 bases, with 15 bases left between them. Assay used: immunoSEQ multiplex PCR; TCRdb lists only in-frame clones, some missing. The repertoire holds tens of thousands of clones, with about nine tenths as singletons. The source material was CD4+ or CD8+ T cells sorted from blood, sampled in a trial of the OX40 agonist ivuxolimab. The clonotype comes from an adult with an advanced solid tumor such as melanoma, head and neck, liver or kidney cancer. The rearrangement joins TRBV4-1 to TRBJ2-7; weak D call: TRBD2 (5 bases). The CDR3 DNA sequence: TGCGCCAGCAGAGGTCTAGCCGACACCTCCTACGAGCAGTACTTC. It specifies CASRGLADTSYEQYF.